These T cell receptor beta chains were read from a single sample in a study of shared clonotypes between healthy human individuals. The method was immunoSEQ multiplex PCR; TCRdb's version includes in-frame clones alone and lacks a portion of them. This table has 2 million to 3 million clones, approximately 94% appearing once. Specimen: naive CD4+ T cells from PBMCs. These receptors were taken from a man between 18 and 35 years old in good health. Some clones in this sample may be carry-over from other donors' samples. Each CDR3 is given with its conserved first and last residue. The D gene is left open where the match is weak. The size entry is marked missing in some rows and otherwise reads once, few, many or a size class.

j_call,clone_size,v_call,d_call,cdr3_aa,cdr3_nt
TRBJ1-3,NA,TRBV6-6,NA,CASSTRRAGNTIYF,TGTGCCAGCAGCACTCGCAGGGCTGGAAACACCATATATTTT
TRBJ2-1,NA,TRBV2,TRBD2,CASSAQTSGSDEQFF,TGTGCCAGCAGTGCCCAAACTAGCGGGAGTGATGAGCAGTTCTTC
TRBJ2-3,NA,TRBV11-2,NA,CASSPSGEGADTQYF,TGTGCCAGCAGCCCGAGCGGGGAGGGGGCAGATACGCAGTATTTT
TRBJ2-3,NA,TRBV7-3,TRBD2,CASSLGTSGSGTDTQYF,TGTGCCAGCAGCTTAGGGACTAGCGGGAGTGGTACAGATACGCAGTATTTT
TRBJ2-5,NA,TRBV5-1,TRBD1,CASGQGKETQYF,TGCGCCTCCGGACAGGGAAAAGAGACCCAGTACTTC
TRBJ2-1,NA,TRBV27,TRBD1,CASSSLGTGGYEQFF,TGTGCCAGCAGTTCCCTGGGGACAGGGGGCTATGAGCAGTTCTTC
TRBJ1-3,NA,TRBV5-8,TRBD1,CASSLAYRGEGNTIYF,TGTGCCAGCAGCTTGGCCTACAGGGGAGAGGGAAACACCATATATTTT
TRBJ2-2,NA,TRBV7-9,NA,CASSSKDTGELFF,TGTGCCAGCAGCAGCAAAGACACCGGGGAGCTGTTTTTT
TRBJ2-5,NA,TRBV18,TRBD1,CASSHQGQGPLGETQYF,TGTGCCAGCTCTCACCAGGGACAGGGCCCCCTTGGAGAGACCCAGTACTTC
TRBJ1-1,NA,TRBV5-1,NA,CASSLGGALAEAFF,TGCGCCAGCAGCTTGGGGGGGGCATTGGCCGAAGCTTTCTTT
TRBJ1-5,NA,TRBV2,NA,CASSPGSKGQPQHF,TGTGCCAGCAGCCCCGGGAGCAAGGGGCAGCCCCAGCATTTT
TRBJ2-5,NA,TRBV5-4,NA,CASSLGHRTPQETQYF,TGTGCCAGCAGCTTGGGGCACAGGACGCCACAAGAGACCCAGTACTTC
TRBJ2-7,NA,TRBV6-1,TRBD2,CASRRTSGHEQYF,TGTGCCAGCAGGAGGACTAGCGGGCACGAGCAGTACTTC
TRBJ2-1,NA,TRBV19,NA,CASSPTSWRDSYNEQFF,TGTGCCAGTAGCCCCACCTCTTGGCGGGACTCCTACAATGAGCAGTTCTTC
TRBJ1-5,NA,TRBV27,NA,CASRFSTGSPGQPQHF,TGTGCCAGCAGGTTCAGTACCGGCAGTCCGGGTCAGCCCCAGCATTTT
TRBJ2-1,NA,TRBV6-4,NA,CASSGDWTDSEQFF,TGTGCCAGCAGTGGCGACTGGACAGACAGTGAGCAGTTCTTC
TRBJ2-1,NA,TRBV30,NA,CAWSALVHEQFF,TGTGCCTGGAGCGCTCTTGTGCATGAGCAGTTCTTC
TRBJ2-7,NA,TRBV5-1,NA,CASSPGTDTYEQYF,TGCGCCAGCAGCCCCGGGACGGATACCTACGAGCAGTACTTC
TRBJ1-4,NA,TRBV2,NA,CASGIIPGEKLFF,TGTGCCAGCGGGATAATACCGGGGGAAAAACTGTTTTTT
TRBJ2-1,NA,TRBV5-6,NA,CASTLAQGGYNEQFF,TGTGCCAGCACCCTCGCCCAGGGGGGTTACAATGAGCAGTTCTTC
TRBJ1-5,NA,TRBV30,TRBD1,CASNDRAGQPQHF,TGTGCCTCGAACGACAGGGCCGGACAGCCCCAGCATTTT
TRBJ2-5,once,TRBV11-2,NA,CASSSRQLQETQYF,TGTGCCAGCAGCTCAAGACAGCTCCAAGAGACCCAGTACTTC
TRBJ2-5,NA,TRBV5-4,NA,CASSKDNRETQYF,TGTGCCAGCAGCAAGGACAATAGAGAGACCCAGTACTTC
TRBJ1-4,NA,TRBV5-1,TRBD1,CASSQGQGSRKLFF,TGCGCCAGCAGCCAGGGACAGGGTAGTAGAAAACTGTTTTTT
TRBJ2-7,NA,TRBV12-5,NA,CASGLGFTYEQYF,TGTGCTAGTGGTTTGGGGTTCACCTACGAGCAGTACTTC
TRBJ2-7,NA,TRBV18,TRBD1,CASSPLRTGWSYEQYF,TGTGCCAGCTCCCCTCTCCGGACAGGGTGGTCCTACGAGCAGTACTTC
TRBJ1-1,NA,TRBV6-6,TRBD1,CASSFTGQGTEAFF,TGTGCCAGCAGCTTCACGGGACAGGGGACTGAAGCTTTCTTT
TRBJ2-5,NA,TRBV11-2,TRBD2,CASSLAGGGGGARTQYF,TGTGCCAGCAGCCTAGCCGGTGGCGGGGGGGGAGCACGGACCCAGTACTTC
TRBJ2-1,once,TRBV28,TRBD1,CASSLRDSSYNEQFF,TGTGCCAGCAGTCTCCGGGACAGCTCCTACAATGAGCAGTTCTTC
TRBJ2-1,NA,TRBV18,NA,CASSPVASYNEQFF,TGTGCCAGCTCACCGGTAGCCTCCTACAATGAGCAGTTCTTC
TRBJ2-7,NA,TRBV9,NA,CASSARDSLDEQYF,TGTGCCAGCAGCGCGCGGGACAGCCTCGACGAGCAGTACTTC
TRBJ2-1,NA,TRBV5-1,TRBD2,CASSLGLAGVREQFF,TGCGCCAGCAGCCTGGGACTAGCGGGAGTCCGTGAGCAGTTCTTC
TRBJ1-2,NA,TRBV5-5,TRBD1,CASRRTTGGHGYTF,TGTGCCAGCAGACGAACGACAGGGGGACATGGCTACACCTTC
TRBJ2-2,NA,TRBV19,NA,CASSPSTSGRTGELFF,TGTGCCAGTAGTCCATCAACTTCCGGGCGGACCGGGGAGCTGTTTTTT
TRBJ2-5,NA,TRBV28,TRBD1,CASSLGTGGRETQYF,TGTGCCAGCAGCTTAGGGACAGGGGGCAGGGAGACCCAGTACTTC
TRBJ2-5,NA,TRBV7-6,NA,CASSQEGLPIETQYF,TGTGCCAGCAGCCAAGAGGGGCTCCCAATAGAGACCCAGTACTTC
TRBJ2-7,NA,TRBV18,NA,CASSPLLDTYEQYF,TGTGCCAGCTCACCATTGTTGGACACCTACGAGCAGTACTTC
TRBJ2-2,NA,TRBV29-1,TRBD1,CSVEDGQGLATGELFF,TGCAGCGTTGAAGACGGACAGGGTCTGGCCACCGGGGAGCTGTTTTTT
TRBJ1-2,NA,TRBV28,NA,CASSLVSRGNGDYGYTF,TGTGCCAGCAGTTTGGTGTCGCGTGGTAATGGTGACTATGGCTACACCTTC
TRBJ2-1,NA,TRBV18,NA,CASEGRLGYNEQFF,TGTGCCAGCGAAGGGCGTCTCGGCTACAATGAGCAGTTCTTC
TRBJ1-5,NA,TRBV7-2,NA,CASSPIHTGHQPQHF,TGTGCCAGCAGCCCTATCCACACAGGGCATCAGCCCCAGCATTTT
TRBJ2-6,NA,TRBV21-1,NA,CASSTGREQAGANVLTF,TGTGCCAGCAGCACTGGCCGGGAGCAGGCTGGGGCCAACGTCCTGACTTTC